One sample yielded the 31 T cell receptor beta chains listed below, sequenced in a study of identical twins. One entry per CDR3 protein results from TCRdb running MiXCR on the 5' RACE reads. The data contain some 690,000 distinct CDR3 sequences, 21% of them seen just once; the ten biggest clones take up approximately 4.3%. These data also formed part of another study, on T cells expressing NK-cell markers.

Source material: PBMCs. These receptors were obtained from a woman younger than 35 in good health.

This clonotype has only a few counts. The CDR3 protein is CSARVPSGRNEQYF. In DNA form, the CDR3 reads TGCAGTGCTAGAGTGCCTAGCGGGAGAAACGAGCAGTACTTC. This sequence joins TRBV20-1 and TRBJ2-7, with 10 positions matching TRBD2. Germline-derived CDR1 and CDR2 are DFQATT and SNEGSKA (reference sequence). V trimming: 1 base; J trimming: 5 bases; junction bases outside the gene matches: 5. The CDR3 spans 14 residues.

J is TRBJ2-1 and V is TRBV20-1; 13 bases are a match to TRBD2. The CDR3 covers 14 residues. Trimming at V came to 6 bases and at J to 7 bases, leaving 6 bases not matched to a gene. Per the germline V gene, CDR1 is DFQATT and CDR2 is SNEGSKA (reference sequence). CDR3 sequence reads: CSAGGTSGINEQFF. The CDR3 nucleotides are TGCAGTGCCGGGGGGACTAGCGGGATAAATGAGCAGTTCTTC.

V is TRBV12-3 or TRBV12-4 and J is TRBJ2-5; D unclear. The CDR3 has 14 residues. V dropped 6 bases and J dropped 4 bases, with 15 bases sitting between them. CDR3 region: CASRGSDLLETQYF. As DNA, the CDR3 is TGTGCCAGCAGAGGCAGTGACCTCTTAGAGACCCAGTACTTC.

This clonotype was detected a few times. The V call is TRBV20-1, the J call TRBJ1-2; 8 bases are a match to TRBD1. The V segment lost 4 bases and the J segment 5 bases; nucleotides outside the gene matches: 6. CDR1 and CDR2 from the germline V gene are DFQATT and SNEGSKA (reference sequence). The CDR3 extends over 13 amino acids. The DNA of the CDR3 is TGCAGTGCTATTTGGACAGGGCTTTATGGCTACACCTTC. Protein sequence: CSAIWTGLYGYTF.

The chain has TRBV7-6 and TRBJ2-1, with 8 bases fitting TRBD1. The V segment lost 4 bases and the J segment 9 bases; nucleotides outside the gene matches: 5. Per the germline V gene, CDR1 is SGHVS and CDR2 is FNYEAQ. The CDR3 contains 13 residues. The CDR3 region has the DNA TGTGCCAGCAGCTCCCACGACAGGGGTGAGCAGTTCTTC. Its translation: CASSSHDRGEQFF.

The CDR3 region is CASSQIGGASYEQYF. In DNA, the CDR3 is TGTGCCAGCAGCCAGATTGGGGGGGCCTCCTACGAGCAGTACTTC. The chain carries TRBV7-2 and TRBJ2-7, with D tentatively TRBD2 (7 bases). The germline V gene encodes CDR1 SGHTA and CDR2 FQGNSA. V was cut by 5 bases and J by 0 bases, with 14 bases left in between. The CDR3 is made up of 15 amino acids.

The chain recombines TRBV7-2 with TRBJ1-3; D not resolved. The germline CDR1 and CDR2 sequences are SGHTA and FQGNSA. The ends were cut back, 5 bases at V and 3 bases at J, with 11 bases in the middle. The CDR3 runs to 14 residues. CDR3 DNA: TGTGCCAGCAGCGACTCCCGTGGTGGAAACACCATATATTTT. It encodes CASSDSRGGNTIYF.

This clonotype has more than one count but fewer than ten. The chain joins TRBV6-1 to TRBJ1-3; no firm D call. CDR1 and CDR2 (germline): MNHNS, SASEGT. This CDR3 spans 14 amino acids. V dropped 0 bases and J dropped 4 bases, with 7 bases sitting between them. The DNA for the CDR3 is TGTGCCAGCAGTGAAGCTGTTCCGGGAAACACCATATATTTT. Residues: CASSEAVPGNTIYF.

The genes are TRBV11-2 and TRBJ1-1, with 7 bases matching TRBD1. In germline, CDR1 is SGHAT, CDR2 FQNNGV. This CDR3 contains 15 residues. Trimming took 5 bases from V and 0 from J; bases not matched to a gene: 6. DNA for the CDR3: TGTGCCAGCAGCCCCCGGACAGGAGTGAACACTGAAGCTTTCTTT. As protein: CASSPRTGVNTEAFF.

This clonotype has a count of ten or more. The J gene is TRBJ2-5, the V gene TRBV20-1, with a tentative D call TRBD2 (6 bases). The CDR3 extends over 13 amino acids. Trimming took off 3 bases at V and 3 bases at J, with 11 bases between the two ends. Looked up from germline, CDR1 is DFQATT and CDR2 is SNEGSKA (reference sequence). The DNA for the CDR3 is TGCAGTGCTAGGGGGGACTTGAAAGAGACCCAGTACTTC. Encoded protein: CSARGDLKETQYF.

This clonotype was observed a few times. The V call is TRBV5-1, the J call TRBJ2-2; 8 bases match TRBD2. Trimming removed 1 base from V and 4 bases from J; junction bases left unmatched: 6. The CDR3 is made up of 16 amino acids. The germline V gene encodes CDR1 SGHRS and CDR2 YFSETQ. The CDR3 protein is CASSLLDGRATGELFF. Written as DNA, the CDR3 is TGCGCCAGCAGCTTGTTAGACGGGAGGGCCACCGGGGAGCTGTTTTTT.

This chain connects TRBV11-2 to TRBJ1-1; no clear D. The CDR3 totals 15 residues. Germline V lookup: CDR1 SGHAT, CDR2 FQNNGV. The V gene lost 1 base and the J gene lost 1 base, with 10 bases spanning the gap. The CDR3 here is CASSLVGRTNTEAFF. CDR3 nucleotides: TGTGCCAGCAGCTTAGTAGGGCGAACGAACACTGAAGCTTTCTTT.

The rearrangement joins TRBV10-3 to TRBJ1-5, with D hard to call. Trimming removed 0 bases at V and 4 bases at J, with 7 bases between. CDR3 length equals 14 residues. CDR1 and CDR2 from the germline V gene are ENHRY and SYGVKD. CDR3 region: CAISESRKNQPQHF. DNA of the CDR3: TGTGCCATCAGTGAGTCCAGGAAAAATCAGCCCCAGCATTTT.

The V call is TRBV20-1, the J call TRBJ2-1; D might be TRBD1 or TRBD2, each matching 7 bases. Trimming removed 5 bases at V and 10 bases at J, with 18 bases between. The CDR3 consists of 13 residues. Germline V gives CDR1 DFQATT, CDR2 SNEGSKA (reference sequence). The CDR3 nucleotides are TGCAGTGCTGTCAGGGGGGGGAGTAGGGAGCAGTTCTTC. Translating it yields CSAVRGGSREQFF.

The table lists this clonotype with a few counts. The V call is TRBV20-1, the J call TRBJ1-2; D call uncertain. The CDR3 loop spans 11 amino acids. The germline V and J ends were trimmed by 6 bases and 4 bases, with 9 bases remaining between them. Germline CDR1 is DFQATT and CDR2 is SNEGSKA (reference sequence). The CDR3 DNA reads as TGCAGTGCCCCCAGCGTCTATGGCTACACCTTC. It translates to CSAPSVYGYTF.

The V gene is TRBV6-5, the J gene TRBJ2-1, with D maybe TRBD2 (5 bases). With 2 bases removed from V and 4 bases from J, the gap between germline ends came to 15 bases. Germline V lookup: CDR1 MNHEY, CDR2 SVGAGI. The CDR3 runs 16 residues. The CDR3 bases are TGTGCCAGCAGTTACAGTGGAGTAGCGCAATACAATGAGCAGTTCTTC. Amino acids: CASSYSGVAQYNEQFF.

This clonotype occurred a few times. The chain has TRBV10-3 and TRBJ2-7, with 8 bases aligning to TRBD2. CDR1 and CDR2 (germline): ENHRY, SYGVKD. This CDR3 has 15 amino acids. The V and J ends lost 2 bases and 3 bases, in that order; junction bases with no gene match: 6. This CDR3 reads CAISEIASGSYEQYF. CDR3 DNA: TGTGCCATCAGTGAGATCGCCAGCGGGAGCTACGAGCAGTACTTC.

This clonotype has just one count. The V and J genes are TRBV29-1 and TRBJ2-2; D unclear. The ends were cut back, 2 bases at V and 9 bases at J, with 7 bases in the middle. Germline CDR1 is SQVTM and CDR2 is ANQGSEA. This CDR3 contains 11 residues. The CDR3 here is CSVEFNWELFF. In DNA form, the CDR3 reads TGCAGCGTTGAATTTAACTGGGAGCTGTTTTTT.

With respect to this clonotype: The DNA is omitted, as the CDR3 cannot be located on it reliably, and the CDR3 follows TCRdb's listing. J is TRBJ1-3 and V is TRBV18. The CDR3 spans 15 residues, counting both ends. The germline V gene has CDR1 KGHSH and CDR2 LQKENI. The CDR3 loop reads CASSPAVGAGNTIYF.

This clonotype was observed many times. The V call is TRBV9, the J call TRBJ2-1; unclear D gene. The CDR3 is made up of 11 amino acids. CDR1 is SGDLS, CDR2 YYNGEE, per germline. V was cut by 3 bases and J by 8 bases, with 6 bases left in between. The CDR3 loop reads CASSAGDEQFF. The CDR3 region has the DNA TGTGCCAGCAGCGCTGGGGATGAGCAGTTCTTC.

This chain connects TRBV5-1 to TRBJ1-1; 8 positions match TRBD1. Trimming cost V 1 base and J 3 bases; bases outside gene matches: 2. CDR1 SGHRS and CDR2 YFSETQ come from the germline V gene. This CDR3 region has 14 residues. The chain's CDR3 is CASSLLQGDTEAFF. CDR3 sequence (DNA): TGCGCCAGCAGCTTGTTACAGGGGGACACTGAAGCTTTCTTT.

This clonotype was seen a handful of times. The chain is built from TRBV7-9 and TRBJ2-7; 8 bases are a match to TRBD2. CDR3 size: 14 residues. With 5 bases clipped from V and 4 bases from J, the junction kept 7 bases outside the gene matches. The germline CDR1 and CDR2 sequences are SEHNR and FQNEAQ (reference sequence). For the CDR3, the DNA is TGTGCCAGCAGCCCAAGAGCGGGAGTTTACGAGCAGTACTTC. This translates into CASSPRAGVYEQYF.

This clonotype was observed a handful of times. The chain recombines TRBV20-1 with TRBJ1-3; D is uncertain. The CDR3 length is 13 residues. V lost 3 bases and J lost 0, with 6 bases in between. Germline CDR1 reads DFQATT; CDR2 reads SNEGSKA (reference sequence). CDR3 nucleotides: TGCAGTGCTAGCGACAACTCTGGAAACACCATATATTTT. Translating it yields CSASDNSGNTIYF.

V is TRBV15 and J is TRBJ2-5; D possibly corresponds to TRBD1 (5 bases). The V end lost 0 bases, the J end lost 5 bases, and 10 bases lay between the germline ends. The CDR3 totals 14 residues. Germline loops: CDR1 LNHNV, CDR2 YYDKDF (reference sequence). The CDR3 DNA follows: TGTGCCACCAGCAGAGACAGGGATGAGGAGACCCAGTACTTC. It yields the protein CATSRDRDEETQYF.

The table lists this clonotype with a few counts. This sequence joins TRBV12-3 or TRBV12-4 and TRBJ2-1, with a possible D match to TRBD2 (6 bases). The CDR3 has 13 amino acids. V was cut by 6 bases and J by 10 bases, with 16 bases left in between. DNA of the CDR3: TGTGCCAGCAGCAACGCCCCCCTAGCGGAGCAGTTCTTC. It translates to CASSNAPLAEQFF.

The CDR3 DNA follows: TGCAGTGCTAAGGACAGCTCCCTCCACTTT. As protein: CSAKDSSLHF. This rearrangement joins TRBV20-1 to TRBJ1-6; maybe TRBD1 (6 bases). CDR3 length: 10 amino acids. V gave up 4 bases and J gave up 14 bases, with 9 bases separating them. Germline CDR1 and CDR2: DFQATT and SNEGSKA (reference sequence).

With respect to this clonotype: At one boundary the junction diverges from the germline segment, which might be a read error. The CDR3 region has the DNA TGTGCCATCAGTTGGAGATACCGGGAACCACTGGGCATGGATACGCAGTATTTT. Residues: CAISWRYREPLGMDTQYF. The chain joins TRBV12-3 or TRBV12-4 to TRBJ2-3; a possible D gene is TRBD2 (5 bases). The CDR3 is 18 amino acids.

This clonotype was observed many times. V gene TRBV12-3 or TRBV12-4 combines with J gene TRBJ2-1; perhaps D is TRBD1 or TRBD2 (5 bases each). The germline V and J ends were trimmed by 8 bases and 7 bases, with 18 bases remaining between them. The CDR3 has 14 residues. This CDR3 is CASRGQVGLNEQFF. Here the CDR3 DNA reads TGTGCCAGCCGGGGCCAGGTAGGGTTGAATGAGCAGTTCTTC.

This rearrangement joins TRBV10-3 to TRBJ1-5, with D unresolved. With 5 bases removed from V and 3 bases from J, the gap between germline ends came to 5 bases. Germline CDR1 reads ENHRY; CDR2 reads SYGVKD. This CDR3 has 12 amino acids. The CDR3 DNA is TGTGCCATCAGTACAGACAATCAGCCCCAGCATTTT. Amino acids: CAISTDNQPQHF.

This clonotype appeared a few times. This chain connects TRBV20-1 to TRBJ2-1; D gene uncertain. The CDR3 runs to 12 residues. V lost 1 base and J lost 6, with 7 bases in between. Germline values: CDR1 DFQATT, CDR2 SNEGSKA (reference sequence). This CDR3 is CSARGNFNEQFF. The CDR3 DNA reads TGCAGTGCTAGAGGCAACTTCAATGAGCAGTTCTTC.

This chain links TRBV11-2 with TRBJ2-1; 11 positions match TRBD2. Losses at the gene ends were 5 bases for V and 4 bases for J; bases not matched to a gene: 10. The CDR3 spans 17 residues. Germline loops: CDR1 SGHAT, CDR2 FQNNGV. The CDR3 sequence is CASSHRTSGPLYNEQFF. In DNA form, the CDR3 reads TGTGCCAGCAGCCACCGGACTAGCGGGCCTCTATACAATGAGCAGTTCTTC. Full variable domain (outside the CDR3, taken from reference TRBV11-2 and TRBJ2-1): EAGVAQSPRYKIIEKRQSVAFWCNPISGHATLYWYQQILGQGPKLLIQFQNNGVVDDSQLPKDRFSAERLKGVDSTLKIQPAKLEDSAVYLCASSHRTSGPLYNEQFFGPGTRLTVL.